This TCR beta chain is drawn from a study of cytomegalovirus exposure and HLA in healthy donors. Broader study findings: Accurate predictions that matched the HLA-A and HLA-B alleles of most subjects were reportedly made from TCR beta sequences. Later analysis demonstrated an association between a missense DCLRE1C variant and TCR beta V- and J-gene trimming.

About this clone: The antigen is unknown.

This PCR relied on a set of 60 Vbeta primers and 13 Jbeta primers. Sequencing used immunoSEQ multiplex PCR; TCRdb keeps in-frame clones, though not all of them. The data show 150,000 to 200,000 clones, around 77% seen once. V lost 1 base, J lost 7 bases, and 5 bases stayed unmatched. The CDR3 runs to 13 residues. In germline, CDR1 is GTSNPN, CDR2 SVGIG (reference sequence). This clonotype originated in a man aged 60-69 years in good health and CMV-seronegative. V usage is TRBV30 and J usage is TRBJ1-1; 8 positions match TRBD1. Material: PBMCs. The CDR3 reads CAWSAGQELEAFF. The DNA of the CDR3 is TGTGCCTGGAGTGCGGGACAGGAGCTTGAAGCTTTCTTT.